The TCR beta chain described here comes from a study of CD8+ T cells in alopecia areata. This clone was detected a few times. At one end, the junction sequence differs from germline, possibly due to a read error. Extraction of RNA preceded its reverse transcription into cDNA, which served as the sequencing template. Repertoires were generated with immunoSEQ multiplex PCR, while TCRdb's copy carries only in-frame clones and drops some. The data show 80,000 to 95,000 clones, with about 44% seen just once and more than 15% held by the top ten. The CDR3 loop spans 12 amino acids. CDR1 SGHAT and CDR2 FQNNGV come from the germline V gene. The treatment here: oral pan-JAK inhibitor, 5-10 mg twice daily. Both peripheral blood and punch biopsies of lesional scalp skin were obtained from patients who had alopecia areata.

The genes are TRBV11-2 and TRBJ1-2, with 10 positions matching TRBD1. The sequencing used CD8+ T cells sorted from blood, collected at week 24, from a patient treated with tofacitinib. This sequence was found in a human donor with alopecia areata. This CDR3 reads CASSHDRGRTEF. In DNA, the CDR3 is TGTGCCAGCAGTCACGACAGGGGGCGCACAGAATTC.